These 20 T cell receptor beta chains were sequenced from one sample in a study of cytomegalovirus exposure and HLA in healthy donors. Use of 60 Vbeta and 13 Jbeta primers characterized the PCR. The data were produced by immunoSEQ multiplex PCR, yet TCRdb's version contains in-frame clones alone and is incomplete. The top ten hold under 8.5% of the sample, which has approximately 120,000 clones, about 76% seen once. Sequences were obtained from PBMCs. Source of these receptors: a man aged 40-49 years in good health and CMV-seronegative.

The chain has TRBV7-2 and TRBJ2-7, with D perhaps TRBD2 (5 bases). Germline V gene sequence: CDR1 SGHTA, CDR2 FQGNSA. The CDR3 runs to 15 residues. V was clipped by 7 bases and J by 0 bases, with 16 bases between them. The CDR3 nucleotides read TGTGCCAGCACCGCATCGAGGGAAAGCTCCTACGAGCAGTACTTC. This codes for CASTASRESSYEQYF.

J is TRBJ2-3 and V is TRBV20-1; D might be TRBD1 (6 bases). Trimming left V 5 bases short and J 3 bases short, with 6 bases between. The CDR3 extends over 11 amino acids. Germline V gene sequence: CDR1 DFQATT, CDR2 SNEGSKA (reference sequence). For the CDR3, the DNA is TGCAGTGCTCAGGGGACAGATACGCAGTATTTT. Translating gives CSAQGTDTQYF.

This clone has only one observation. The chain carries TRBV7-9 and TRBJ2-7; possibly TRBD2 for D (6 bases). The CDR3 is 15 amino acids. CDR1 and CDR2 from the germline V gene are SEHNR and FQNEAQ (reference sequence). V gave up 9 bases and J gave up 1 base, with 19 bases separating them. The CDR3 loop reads CARLPGRGQSYEQYF. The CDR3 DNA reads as TGTGCCAGACTACCCGGGCGGGGCCAGTCCTACGAGCAGTACTTC.

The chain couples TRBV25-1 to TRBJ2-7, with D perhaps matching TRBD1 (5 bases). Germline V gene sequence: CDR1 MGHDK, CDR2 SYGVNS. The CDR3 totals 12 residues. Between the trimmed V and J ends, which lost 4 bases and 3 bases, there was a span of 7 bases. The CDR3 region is CASSGTGYEQYF. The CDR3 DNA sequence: TGTGCCAGCAGTGGAACAGGCTACGAGCAGTACTTC.

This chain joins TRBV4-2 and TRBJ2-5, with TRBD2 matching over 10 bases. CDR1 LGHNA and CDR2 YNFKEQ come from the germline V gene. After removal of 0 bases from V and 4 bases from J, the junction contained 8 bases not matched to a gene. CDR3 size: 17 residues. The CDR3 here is CASSQDGTSGDGETQYF. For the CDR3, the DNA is TGTGCCAGCAGCCAAGATGGAACTAGCGGGGACGGAGAGACCCAGTACTTC.

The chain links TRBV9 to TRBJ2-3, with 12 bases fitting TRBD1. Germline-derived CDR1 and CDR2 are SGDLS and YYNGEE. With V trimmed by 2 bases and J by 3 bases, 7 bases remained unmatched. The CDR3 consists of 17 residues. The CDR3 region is CASSVSLGQGATDTQYF. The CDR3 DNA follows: TGTGCCAGCAGCGTGAGCCTGGGACAGGGGGCTACAGATACGCAGTATTTT. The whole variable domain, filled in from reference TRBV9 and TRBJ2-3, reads DSGVTQTPKHLITATGQRVTLRCSPRSGDLSVYWYQQSLDQGLQFLIQYYNGEERAKGNILERFSAQQFPDLHSELNLSSLELGDSALYFCASSVSLGQGATDTQYFGPGTRLTVL.

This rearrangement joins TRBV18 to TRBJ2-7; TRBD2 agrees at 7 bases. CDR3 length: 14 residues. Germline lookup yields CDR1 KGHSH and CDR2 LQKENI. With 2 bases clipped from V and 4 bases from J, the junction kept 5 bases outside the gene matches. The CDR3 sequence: CASSPGRAGYEQYF. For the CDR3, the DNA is TGTGCCAGCTCACCAGGGAGGGCAGGTTACGAGCAGTACTTC.

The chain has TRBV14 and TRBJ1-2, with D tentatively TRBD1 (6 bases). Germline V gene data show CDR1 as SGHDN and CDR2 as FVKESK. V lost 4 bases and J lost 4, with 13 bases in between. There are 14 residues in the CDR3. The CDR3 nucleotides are TGTGCCAGCAGCCCCCGGGACACACTCTATGGCTACACCTTC. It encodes CASSPRDTLYGYTF.

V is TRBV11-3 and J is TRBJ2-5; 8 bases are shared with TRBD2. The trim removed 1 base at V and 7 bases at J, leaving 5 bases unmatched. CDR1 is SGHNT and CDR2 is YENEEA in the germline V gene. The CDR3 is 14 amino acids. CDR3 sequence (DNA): TGTGCCAGCAGCTTAGTGCGGGGGGCAGGGACCCAGTACTTC. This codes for CASSLVRGAGTQYF.

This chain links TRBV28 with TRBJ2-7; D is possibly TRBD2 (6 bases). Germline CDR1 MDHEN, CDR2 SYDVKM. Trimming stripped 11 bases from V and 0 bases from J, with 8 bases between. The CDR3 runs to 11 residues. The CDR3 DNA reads TGTGCCCCCGGGAGCTCCTACGAGCAGTACTTC. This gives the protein CAPGSSYEQYF.

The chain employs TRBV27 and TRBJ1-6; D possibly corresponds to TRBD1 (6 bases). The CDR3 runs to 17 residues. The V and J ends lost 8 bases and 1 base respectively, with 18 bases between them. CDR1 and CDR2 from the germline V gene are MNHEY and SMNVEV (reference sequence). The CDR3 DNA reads TGTGCCAGCCGACAGGAATTTTTGAGGTCCTATAATTCACCCCTCCACTTT. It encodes CASRQEFLRSYNSPLHF.

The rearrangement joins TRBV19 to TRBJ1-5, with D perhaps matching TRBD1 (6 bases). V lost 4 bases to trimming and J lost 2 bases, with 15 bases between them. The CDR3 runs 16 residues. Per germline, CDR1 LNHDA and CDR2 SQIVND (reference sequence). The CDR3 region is CASSTQGSPGNQPQHF. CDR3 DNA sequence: TGTGCCAGTAGTACCCAGGGGAGTCCGGGCAATCAGCCCCAGCATTTT. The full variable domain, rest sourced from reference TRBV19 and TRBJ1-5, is DGGITQSPKYLFRKEGQNVTLSCEQNLNHDAMYWYRQDPGQGLRLIYYSQIVNDFQKGDIAEGYSVSREKKESFPLTVTSAQKNPTAFYLCASSTQGSPGNQPQHFGDGTRLSIL.

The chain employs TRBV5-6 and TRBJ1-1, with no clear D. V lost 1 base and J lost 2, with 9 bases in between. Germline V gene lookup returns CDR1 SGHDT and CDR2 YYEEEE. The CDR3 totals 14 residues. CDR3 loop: CASSLLIPNTEAFF. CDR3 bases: TGTGCCAGCAGCTTGTTAATCCCCAACACTGAAGCTTTCTTT.

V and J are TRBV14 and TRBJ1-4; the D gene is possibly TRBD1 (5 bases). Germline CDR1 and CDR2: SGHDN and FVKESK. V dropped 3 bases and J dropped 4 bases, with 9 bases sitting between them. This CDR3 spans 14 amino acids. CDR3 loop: CASSQTTVNEKLFF. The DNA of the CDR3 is TGTGCCAGCAGCCAGACGACAGTTAATGAAAAACTGTTTTTT.

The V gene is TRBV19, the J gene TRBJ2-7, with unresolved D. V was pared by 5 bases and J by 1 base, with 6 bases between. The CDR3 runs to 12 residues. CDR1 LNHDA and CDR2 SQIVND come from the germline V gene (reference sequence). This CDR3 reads CASSSGSYEQYF. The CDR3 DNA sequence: TGTGCCAGTAGTTCGGGTTCCTACGAGCAGTACTTC.

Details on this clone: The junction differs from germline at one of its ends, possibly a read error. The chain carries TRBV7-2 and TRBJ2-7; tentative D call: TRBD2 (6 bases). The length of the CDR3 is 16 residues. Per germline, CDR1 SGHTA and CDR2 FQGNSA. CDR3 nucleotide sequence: TGTGCCGGCAGCATACCCCGGGGGACGCCGGCTCGTGAGCAGTACTTC. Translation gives CAGSIPRGTPAREQYF.

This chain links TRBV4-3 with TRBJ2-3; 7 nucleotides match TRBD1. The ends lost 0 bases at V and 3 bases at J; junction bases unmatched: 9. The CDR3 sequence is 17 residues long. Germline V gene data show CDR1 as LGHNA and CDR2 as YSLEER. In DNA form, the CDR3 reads TGCGCCAGCAGCCAAGAGGTCCGGGACAGACCTACAGATACGCAGTATTTT. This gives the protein CASSQEVRDRPTDTQYF.

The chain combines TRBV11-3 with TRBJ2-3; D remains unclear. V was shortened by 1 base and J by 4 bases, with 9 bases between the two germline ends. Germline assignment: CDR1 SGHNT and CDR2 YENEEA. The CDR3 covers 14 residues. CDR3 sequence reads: CASSLGISPDTQYF. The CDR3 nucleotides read TGTGCCAGCAGCTTAGGGATTAGCCCAGATACGCAGTATTTT.

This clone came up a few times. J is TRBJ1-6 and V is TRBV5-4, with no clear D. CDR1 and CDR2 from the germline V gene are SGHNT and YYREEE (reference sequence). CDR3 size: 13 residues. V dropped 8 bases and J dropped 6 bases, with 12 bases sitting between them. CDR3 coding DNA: TGTGCCAGAAGGCTAGGAGTTAATTCACCCCTCCACTTT. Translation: CARRLGVNSPLHF.

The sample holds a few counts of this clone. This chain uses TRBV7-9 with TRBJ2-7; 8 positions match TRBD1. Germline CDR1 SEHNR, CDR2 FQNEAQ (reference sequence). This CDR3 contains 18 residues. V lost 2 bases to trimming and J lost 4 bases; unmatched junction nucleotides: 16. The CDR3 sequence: CASSLTSLRDRNVYEQYF. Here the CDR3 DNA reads TGTGCCAGCAGCTTAACATCTCTTCGGGACAGGAATGTATACGAGCAGTACTTC.